Each of the 20 T cell receptor beta chains below was sequenced from the same sample in a study of molecular identifiers for immune sequencing clone quantification. MiXCR, applied by TCRdb to the PCR reads, yields one record per CDR3 protein. This sample has more than 550,000 distinct CDR3 sequences, with about 25% found just once. The specimen sequenced was naive CD8+ T cells from blood, with Jurkat cell RNA spiked in. Subset given: FACS-sorted CD8+CD4-CCR7+CD45RA+ naive T cells. The receptors come from a human donor in good health. Some libraries in this study had Jurkat cell RNA spiked in.

Worth noting for this clonotype: The germline gene is not matched at one end of the junction; a read error may be the cause. The gene calls are TRBV9 and TRBJ2-3; 7 bases align to TRBD2. The germline gives CDR1 SGDLS, CDR2 YYNGEE. The CDR3 is 16 residues long. In nucleotides, the CDR3 is TGTGCCAGCAGTCAGAATAGCGGGCAACGGGGAGATACGCAGTGTTTT. Protein: CASSQNSGQRGDTQCF.

This clonotype appeared a few times. V and J are TRBV2 and TRBJ1-2; weak D call: TRBD1 (5 bases). This CDR3 contains 14 residues. V shed 1 base and J shed 1 base, with 7 bases lying between them. Per germline, CDR1 SNHLY and CDR2 FYNNEI. CDR3 coding DNA: TGTGCCAGCAGTGAAGGGACACTTAACTATGGCTACACCTTC. Translated, it gives CASSEGTLNYGYTF.

The rearrangement links TRBV7-3 to TRBJ2-1; 7 positions agree with TRBD2. Unmatched junction bases numbered 10, after V lost 1 base and J lost 7 bases. The CDR3 has 16 residues. CDR1 is SGHTA and CDR2 is FQGTGA in the germline V gene. CDR3 nucleotide sequence: TGTGCCAGCAGCTTAATCTGGAGCGGGAAGAAGAATGAGCAGTTCTTC. Residues: CASSLIWSGKKNEQFF. Looking up the rest from reference TRBV7-3 and TRBJ2-1 gives the full variable domain: GAGVSQTPSNKVTEKGKYVELRCDPISGHTALYWYRQSLGQGPEFLIYFQGTGAADDSGLPNDRFFAVRPEGSVSTLKIQRTERGDSAVYLCASSLIWSGKKNEQFFGPGTRLTVL.

The count of this clonotype is one. The chain is built from TRBV19 and TRBJ1-1; D unresolved. V was clipped by 6 bases and J by 4 bases, with 9 bases between them. Germline V gene sequence: CDR1 LNHDA, CDR2 SQIVND (reference sequence). The CDR3 consists of 12 residues. CDR3 coding DNA: TGTGCCAGTAGCCATGGTACCACTGAAGCTTTCTTT. Amino acid sequence: CASSHGTTEAFF.

V and J are TRBV9 and TRBJ2-5, with D perhaps matching TRBD2 (6 bases). Per the germline V gene, CDR1 is SGDLS and CDR2 is YYNGEE. The CDR3 spans 15 residues. V gave up 4 bases and J gave up 2 bases, with 15 bases separating them. CDR3 amino acids: CASSRGETGQETQYF. CDR3 nucleotides: TGTGCCAGCAGCCGCGGGGAAACAGGACAAGAGACCCAGTACTTC.

The rearrangement joins TRBV27 to TRBJ1-3, with TRBD1 identical over 9 bases. This CDR3 has 14 amino acids. The V and J ends lost 8 bases and 0 bases, in that order; junction bases with no gene match: 2. Germline V lookup: CDR1 MNHEY, CDR2 SMNVEV (reference sequence). CDR3 protein: CASWDRVSGNTIYF. In DNA, the CDR3 is TGTGCCAGCTGGGACAGGGTCTCTGGAAACACCATATATTTT.

Concerning this clonotype itself: A much larger clone lies one base from this, so it may be a read error. The chain joins TRBV7-2 to TRBJ2-7, with D perhaps matching TRBD2 (5 bases). The CDR3 sequence is 14 residues long. CDR1 and CDR2 (germline): SGHTA, FQGNSA. CDR3 residues: CASSLEGSYYAQYF. DNA of the CDR3: TGTGCCAGCAGCTTAGAAGGGAGTTACTACGCGCAGTACTTC.

As to this clonotype: A much bigger clone sits one base away, suggesting this may be a read error. V is TRBV20-1 and J is TRBJ2-7, with TRBD2 identical over 11 bases. Germline CDR1 DFQATT, CDR2 SNEGSKA (reference sequence). Trimming removed 1 base from V and 1 base from J; junction bases left unmatched: 3. This CDR3 is built from 15 residues. The CDR3, as DNA: TGCAGTGCTAGAGTAGCGGGAGGGCGGTCCTACGAGCAGTACTTC. It codes for CSARVAGGRSYEQYF.

Note on this clonotype: Being one base from a much bigger clone, this may be a read error. The J gene is TRBJ2-5, the V gene TRBV12-3 or TRBV12-4; D is uncertain. CDR3 size: 14 residues. V was pared by 5 bases and J by 1 base, with 11 bases between. CDR3 sequence: CASSLARCQETQYF. Here the CDR3 DNA reads TGTGCCAGCAGTCTGGCTCGGTGCCAAGAGACCCAGTACTTC.

This clonotype was detected a few times. The chain carries TRBV15 and TRBJ1-2, with 8 bases aligning to TRBD1. The CDR3 loop spans 18 amino acids. Trimming at V came to 3 bases and at J to 6 bases, leaving 18 bases not matched to a gene. Germline V gives CDR1 LNHNV, CDR2 YYDKDF (reference sequence). The CDR3 nucleotides read TGTGCCACCAGCAGGGCGACAGGGGATGAGAGGTCAGACAATGGCTACACCTTC. Protein sequence: CATSRATGDERSDNGYTF. Variable domain in full (rest from reference TRBV15 and TRBJ1-2): DAMVIQNPRYQVTQFGKPVTLSCSQTLNHNVMYWYQQKSSQAPKLLFHYYDKDFNNEADTPDNFQSRRPNTSFCFLDIRSPGLGDTAMYLCATSRATGDERSDNGYTFGSGTRLTVV.

Worth noting for this clonotype: The conserved final phenylalanine or tryptophan is absent from the CDR3, which likely points to a read error. CDR3 nucleotide sequence: TGTGCCCGCAGCTTCCTTGCGGGACCCGGGAAGCAGTACTGC. Residues: CARSFLAGPGKQYC. This chain links TRBV7-9 with TRBJ2-7, with a weak D call TRBD2 (6 bases). Germline V gene data show CDR1 as SEHNR and CDR2 as FQNEAQ (reference sequence). CDR3 length: 14 residues.

Of note for this clonotype: As the CDR3 is not closed by the conserved phenylalanine or tryptophan, this likely results from a read error. Because the CDR3's place on the DNA is in doubt, the DNA is left out and the CDR3 is given as listed by TCRdb. V and J are TRBV25-1 and TRBJ1-4; TRBD1, the table's D call, lacks a check against the DNA. From its first to its last residue, the CDR3 has 10 amino acids. The germline V gene has CDR1 MGHDK and CDR2 SYGVNS. CDR3 residues: CASSERDRAV.

Only a few counts were recorded for this clonotype. The chain recombines TRBV2 with TRBJ1-5; D is ambiguous. Trimming stripped 4 bases from V and 0 bases from J, with 13 bases between. Germline loops: CDR1 SNHLY, CDR2 FYNNEI. The CDR3 contains 16 residues. In nucleotides, the CDR3 is TGTGCCAGCAGTGCCGGTTGGAAAGGTAGCAATCAGCCCCAGCATTTT. This translates into CASSAGWKGSNQPQHF.

There are many counts of this clonotype. The chain employs TRBV4-3 and TRBJ2-1, with D possibly matching TRBD2 (6 bases). Per germline, CDR1 LGHNA and CDR2 YSLEER. V lost 0 bases to trimming and J lost 1 base, with 13 bases between them. This CDR3 is built from 17 residues. The CDR3 DNA follows: TGCGCCAGCAGCCAAGACCACGGGAGCGGGTCCTACAATGAGCAGTTCTTC. This gives the protein CASSQDHGSGSYNEQFF.

The chain combines TRBV6-2 or TRBV6-3 with TRBJ2-1; D unresolved. Germline V gene lookup returns CDR1 MNHEY and CDR2 SVGEGT. The CDR3 consists of 15 residues. Trimming removed 1 base from V and 4 bases from J, with 11 bases in between. In DNA, the CDR3 is TGTGCCAGCAGTTACTTCAGCCCCCCGTACAATGAGCAGTTCTTC. It yields the protein CASSYFSPPYNEQFF.

This clonotype occurred many times. V gene TRBV6-4 combines with J gene TRBJ2-2; D remains ambiguous. V was trimmed by 6 bases and J by 0 bases, leaving 8 bases between them. Germline CDR1 is MRHNA and CDR2 is SNTAGT. The CDR3 covers 14 residues. As DNA, the CDR3 is TGTGCCAGCAGAATAGTACCGAACACCGGGGAGCTGTTTTTT. It translates to CASRIVPNTGELFF.

This clonotype has a count of ten or more. The chain joins TRBV6-6 to TRBJ1-1, with 8 bases lining up with TRBD1. V was clipped by 6 bases and J by 8 bases; unmatched bases: 5. CDR3 length equals 12 residues. The germline V gene has CDR1 MNHNY and CDR2 SVGAGI (reference sequence). CDR3 in DNA: TGTGCCAGCAGAGAAGGACAGGGAGAAGCTTTCTTT. Its translation: CASREGQGEAFF.

This clonotype was recorded at least ten times. V usage is TRBV19 and J usage is TRBJ1-5; 8 bases match TRBD1. CDR1 LNHDA and CDR2 SQIVND come from the germline V gene (reference sequence). The CDR3 length is 16 residues. V lost 3 bases and J lost 2; bases outside the gene matches: 6. The CDR3, as DNA: TGTGCCAGTAGTATGGGGGCGACAGGGGGCAATCAGCCCCAGCATTTT. This gives the protein CASSMGATGGNQPQHF.

This clonotype was counted many times. The rearrangement joins TRBV7-9 to TRBJ1-1; D unresolved. The V end lost 1 base, the J end lost 4 bases, and 7 bases lay between the germline ends. The CDR3 consists of 13 residues. The germline CDR1 and CDR2 sequences are SEHNR and FQNEAQ (reference sequence). The CDR3 is CASSLEDFTEAFF. CDR3 DNA: TGTGCCAGCAGCTTAGAGGACTTCACTGAAGCTTTCTTT.

This clonotype was counted many times. DNA for the CDR3: TGTGCCAGCAGCCGGACAGCCAACTCTGGGGCCAACGTCCTGACTTTC. It encodes CASSRTANSGANVLTF. The chain combines TRBV7-9 with TRBJ2-6; tentative D call: TRBD1 (6 bases). Trimming pared 5 bases from V and 0 bases from J, leaving 11 bases between. CDR3 size: 16 residues. Germline CDR1 and CDR2: SEHNR and FQNEAQ (reference sequence).